This T cell receptor (beta chain) was identified during a study of cytomegalovirus exposure and HLA in healthy donors. General observations from the study: A later analysis found TCR association rates differed by HLA locus, highest for DRB1 and lowest for HLA-C. In vitro, a few CMV-associated chains proved specific for CMV antigens.

Use of 60 Vbeta and 13 Jbeta primers characterized the PCR. The repertoire was sequenced with immunoSEQ multiplex PCR; TCRdb's copy has only in-frame clones and lacks some. The sample holds roughly 100,000 clones; 77% are singletons and the top ten take more than 9.5%. This clone was detected once. What it binds is unknown. The junction departs from germline at one end; a sequencing error may be responsible. This CDR3 has 14 residues. The germline V gene has CDR1 MNHEY and CDR2 SVGAGI. The origin of this receptor is a male donor in good health and CMV-seropositive. V gene TRBV6-5 combines with J gene TRBJ2-7; a weak D match, TRBD2 (5 bases). The sample consisted of PBMCs. Here the CDR3 reads CASSTRRSSYEQYF. In DNA, the CDR3 is TGTGCTAGCAGCACCCGGAGGTCCTCCTACGAGCAGTACTTC.